The present T cell receptor (beta chain) was sequenced within a study of neoadjuvant nivolumab and ipilimumab in lung cancer. Study-level findings and limits: Resected-tumor TCR richness correlated positively with pretherapy blood richness.

This clone was detected once. Its antigen is not known. V lost 4 bases, J lost 4 bases, and 14 bases lay in between. Germline loops: CDR1 SGHRS, CDR2 YFSETQ. The CDR3 has 14 amino acids. Data came from immunoSEQ multiplex PCR; TCRdb stores just in-frame clones and leaves some out. The table has 25,000 to 35,000 clones, nearly 85% seen once. The chain recombines TRBV5-1 with TRBJ1-1, with unresolved D. This clonotype was obtained from an adult with non-small cell lung cancer. Material: tumor tissue, obtained after neoadjuvant nivolumab, alone or with ipilimumab, at or shortly before surgery. The CDR3 sequence: CASSTGTLGTEAFF. CDR3 DNA sequence: TGCGCCAGCAGCACGGGCACCCTTGGCACTGAAGCTTTCTTT.